What follows describes a single TCR beta chain. The sample originates from a study of blood T cell repertoires in COVID-19. Study-level background: Samples of COVID-19 (acute and convalescent) were obtained from the United States, Italy and Spain.

Per the original methods: Nucleated cell counts were estimated from reference gene primer amplification. The method was immunoSEQ multiplex PCR; TCRdb's version includes in-frame clones alone and lacks a portion of them. V, J and clone size are those of that table, while D and trimming were read from the DNA. Altogether 85,000 or so clones are present, under 90% being singletons, with the ten largest covering 44%. This CDR3 is 16 amino acids long. Germline lookup yields CDR1 MNHEY and CDR2 SMNVEV (reference sequence). Deletions cut 5 bases from V and 0 bases from J, with 16 bases between. Sequenced material: peripheral blood. J is TRBJ1-1 and V is TRBV27, with no clear D. The origin of this receptor is an elderly man with acute or convalescent COVID-19. DNA for the CDR3: TGTGCCAGCAGTAGGGAGTTTCTCCCTATGAACACTGAAGCTTTCTTT. It yields the protein CASSREFLPMNTEAFF.